A selection of T cell receptor beta chains follows, all from one sample in a study of T-cell memory formation after mild COVID-19. TCRdb re-derived calls from the 5' RACE reads in MiXCR, one entry per CDR3 protein. The sample carries nearly 200,000 distinct CDR3 sequences, about 18% recorded once. The source material was PBMCs or a T cell subset sorted from them (not recorded which). The receptor source for this set is an adult woman who had mild COVID-19 (a few samples of this study predate the infection). Cell type and time point are not known. CDR3s include the opening cysteine and the closing phenylalanine or tryptophan. A D gene is named only where the DNA matches it firmly. Clone sizes are given selectively: once, few, many, or a class where the clone is expanded.

TRBD1 | TRBJ1-5 | many | TRBV5-5 | CASSSVRTGANQPQHF | TGTGCCAGCAGCTCCGTGAGGACAGGGGCCAATCAGCCCCAGCATTTT
- | TRBJ1-1 | - | TRBV20-1 | CSAREGTGRTEAFF | TGCAGTGCTAGAGAGGGGACCGGGAGGACTGAAGCTTTCTTT
TRBD1 | TRBJ2-7 | - | TRBV7-2 | CASSLVTGAPYEQYF | TGTGCCAGCAGCTTAGTGACAGGGGCCCCCTACGAGCAGTACTTC
TRBD1 | TRBJ2-7 | few | TRBV7-3 | CASSPTGGYEQYF | TGTGCCAGCAGCCCTACAGGGGGCTACGAGCAGTACTTC
- | TRBJ1-3 | few | TRBV7-9 | CASSNVGTGLSGNTIYF | TGTGCCAGCAGCAACGTTGGTACAGGGCTCTCTGGAAACACCATATATTTT
- | TRBJ2-1 | few | TRBV4-3 | CASGERVGPYNEQFF | TGCGCCAGCGGGGAGCGGGTCGGGCCCTACAATGAGCAGTTCTTC
- | TRBJ1-2 | few | TRBV12-3/TRBV12-4 | CASSLQTVGYTF | TGTGCCAGCAGTTTACAGACAGTTGGCTACACCTTC
- | TRBJ2-3 | few | TRBV7-8 | CASLASLTPDTQYF | TGTGCCAGTCTCGCATCTCTCACTCCAGATACGCAGTATTTT
- | TRBJ1-1 | - | TRBV5-6 | CASSREGLGRMNTEAFF | TGTGCCAGCAGCCGGGAAGGTCTAGGGAGGATGAACACTGAAGCTTTCTTT
- | TRBJ1-3 | - | TRBV5-1 | CASSLDSASGNTIYF | TGCGCCAGCAGCTTGGATTCAGCATCTGGAAACACCATATATTTT
- | TRBJ2-7 | - | TRBV12-3/TRBV12-4 | CASSWGPGREQYF | TGTGCCAGCAGTTGGGGCCCGGGAAGGGAGCAGTACTTC
- | TRBJ2-2 | many | TRBV7-2 | CASSHTGPGELFF | TGTGCCAGCAGCCACACAGGGCCCGGGGAGCTGTTTTTT
- | TRBJ2-2 | - | TRBV5-1 | CASKPDNSYTGELFF | TGCGCCAGCAAGCCAGATAACAGTTACACCGGGGAGCTGTTTTTT
- | TRBJ2-3 | - | TRBV7-3 | CASSLTGSKTDTQYF | TGTGCCAGCAGCTTAACCGGGAGTAAGACAGATACGCAGTATTTT
- | TRBJ1-5 | few | TRBV12-3/TRBV12-4 | CASSRRQHNQPQHF | TGTGCCAGCAGCCGCCGACAGCACAATCAGCCCCAGCATTTT
TRBD1 | TRBJ2-7 | many | TRBV6-5 | CASRRRTGTASYEQYF | TGTGCCAGCAGGCGACGGACAGGGACGGCCTCCTACGAGCAGTACTTC
TRBD1 | TRBJ1-1 | - | TRBV30 | CAWNRQGAGEAFF | TGTGCCTGGAACCGACAGGGGGCGGGTGAAGCTTTCTTT
TRBD2 | TRBJ2-1 | few | TRBV25-1 | CASSWEGSYNEQFF | TGTGCCAGCAGTTGGGAGGGCTCCTACAATGAGCAGTTCTTC
- | TRBJ1-1 | - | TRBV5-1 | CASSFGRHTEAFF | TGCGCCAGCAGCTTTGGACGGCACACTGAAGCTTTCTTT
- | TRBJ2-3 | - | TRBV18 | CASSPFTGSPTDTQYF | TGTGCCAGCTCACCATTCACGGGGAGCCCCACAGATACGCAGTATTTT
- | TRBJ1-2 | - | TRBV4-1 | CASSQVGIYGYTF | TGCGCCAGCAGCCAAGTAGGGATCTATGGCTACACCTTC
TRBD2 | TRBJ2-3 | - | TRBV6-6 | CASSYSSREGGRDTQYF | TGTGCCAGCAGTTACTCGTCCCGGGAGGGCGGAAGGGATACGCAGTATTTT
- | TRBJ1-5 | - | TRBV7-6 | CASSLGSTYSNQPQHF | TGTGCCAGCAGCTTAGGTTCCACTTATAGCAATCAGCCCCAGCATTTT
- | TRBJ2-1 | - | TRBV7-9 | CASSFYGAWNEQFF | TGTGCCAGCAGCTTTTATGGGGCATGGAATGAGCAGTTCTTC
- | TRBJ2-1 | - | TRBV5-1 | CASSPVSNEQFF | TGCGCCAGCAGCCCTGTGTCCAATGAGCAGTTCTTC
TRBD1 | TRBJ2-1 | few | TRBV24-1 | CATSDSGQGNNEQFF | TGTGCCACCAGTGATTCCGGACAGGGAAACAATGAGCAGTTCTTC
- | TRBJ1-2 | - | TRBV20-1 | CSAMAENYGYTF | TGCAGTGCTATGGCAGAAAACTATGGCTACACCTTC
- | TRBJ1-3 | - | TRBV6-5 | CASRGTGNTIYF | TGTGCCAGCAGGGGCACTGGAAACACCATATATTTT
- | TRBJ1-2 | - | TRBV9 | CASSVGPQPRSGYTF | TGTGCCAGCAGCGTAGGCCCCCAGCCTCGATCTGGCTACACCTTC
- | TRBJ1-6 | - | TRBV2 | CASSPGHRNSPLHF | TGTGCCAGCAGCCCGGGACACCGGAATTCACCCCTCCACTTT
TRBD1 | TRBJ2-3 | few | TRBV7-3 | CASSLISGTGGRDTQYF | TGTGCCAGCAGCTTAATATCCGGGACAGGGGGCAGAGATACGCAGTATTTT
TRBD1 | TRBJ2-5 | - | TRBV28 | CASSTGTVRTQYF | TGTGCCAGCAGCACCGGGACAGTTCGGACCCAGTACTTC
- | TRBJ2-7 | - | TRBV24-1 | CATKKGTDSYEQYF | TGTGCCACCAAGAAAGGCACCGACTCCTACGAGCAGTACTTC
- | TRBJ1-1 | once | TRBV19 | CASTGSLNTEAFF | TGTGCCAGTACCGGGTCCTTGAACACTGAAGCTTTCTTT
TRBD1 | TRBJ2-7 | - | TRBV18 | CASSPGQETYEQYF | TGTGCCAGCTCACCAGGACAGGAGACCTACGAGCAGTACTTC
- | TRBJ1-3 | few | TRBV5-1 | CASSSFGGDTIYF | TGCGCCAGCAGTAGCTTTGGTGGGGACACCATATATTTT
TRBD1 | TRBJ1-1 | - | TRBV4-1 | CASSQTGFVEAFF | TGCGCCAGCAGCCAGACAGGGTTTGTTGAAGCTTTCTTT
TRBD1 | TRBJ1-5 | many | TRBV24-1 | CATQGQGNQPQHF | TGTGCCACGCAGGGACAGGGCAATCAGCCCCAGCATTTT
TRBD2 | TRBJ2-1 | many | TRBV7-9 | CASSLATWREVDEQFF | TGTGCCAGCAGCTTAGCGACTTGGCGGGAGGTCGATGAGCAGTTCTTC
- | TRBJ1-5 | - | TRBV6-2/TRBV6-3 | CASRAGVVDNQPQHF | TGTGCCAGCAGGGCAGGGGTTGTGGACAATCAGCCCCAGCATTTT
TRBD1 | TRBJ1-6 | - | TRBV5-4 | CASSAGTVYNSPLHF | TGTGCCAGCAGCGCCGGGACAGTATATAATTCACCCCTCCACTTT
- | TRBJ1-4 | many | TRBV12-3/TRBV12-4 | CASSHHRDEKLFF | TGTGCCAGCAGCCACCACAGGGATGAAAAACTGTTTTTT
- | TRBJ2-3 | few | TRBV7-2 | CASSLAPVSTQYF | TGTGCCAGCAGCTTAGCGCCTGTCTCTACGCAGTATTTT
TRBD1 | TRBJ1-2 | few | TRBV10-3 | CAISESPTGLYGYTF | TGTGCCATCAGTGAGTCGCCGACAGGGCTCTATGGCTACACCTTC
- | TRBJ2-7 | few | TRBV5-1 | CASSSIVGSTSEQYF | TGCGCCAGCAGTAGTATAGTGGGGTCGACCTCCGAGCAGTACTTC
TRBD1 | TRBJ1-6 | - | TRBV20-1 | CSARDVEKSFSTGGSYRPPLHF | TGCAGTGCTAGAGATGTAGAGAAGAGTTTTTCCACAGGGGGCTCCTACCGGCCACCCCTCCACTTT
TRBD2 | TRBJ2-4 | - | TRBV7-2 | CASSSSGRKNIQYF | TGTGCCAGCAGCAGTAGCGGGAGAAAAAACATTCAGTACTTC
- | TRBJ1-1 | few | TRBV29-1 | CSVDTGFTEAFF | TGCAGCGTTGACACAGGGTTTACTGAAGCTTTCTTT
TRBD1 | TRBJ2-7 | - | TRBV14 | CASSPGTGDTYEQYF | TGTGCCAGCAGCCCTGGGACAGGGGACACCTACGAGCAGTACTTC
TRBD1 | TRBJ1-3 | - | TRBV7-9 | CATRFTGTDLFTGNTIYF | TGTGCCACGCGATTTACCGGGACAGACTTATTTACTGGAAACACCATATATTTT
- | TRBJ1-5 | - | TRBV20-1 | CSAHTGTNQPQHF | TGCAGTGCTCATACAGGGACCAATCAGCCCCAGCATTTT
- | TRBJ1-1 | few | TRBV3-1 | CASSRPGLGFEAFF | TGTGCCAGCAGCCGCCCCGGATTGGGGTTTGAAGCTTTCTTT
TRBD1 | TRBJ2-7 | few | TRBV20-1 | CSARTQGRQYF | TGCAGTGCGAGGACACAGGGGAGGCAGTACTTC
- | TRBJ2-1 | few | TRBV7-3 | CASRSVNGPSEQFF | TGTGCCAGCCGGTCGGTAAATGGGCCCAGTGAGCAGTTCTTC
TRBD1 | TRBJ1-1 | - | TRBV6-5 | CASRRATGGWVEAFF | TGTGCCAGCAGACGCGCGACAGGGGGCTGGGTTGAAGCTTTCTTT